This T cell receptor (beta chain) was recovered during a study of beta chain features in type 1 diabetes. For the study at large: Age and gender were similar between patients and healthy donors, as were cell yields.

Investigators reverse transcribed all isolated RNA, so they sequenced expressed TCRB transcripts. TCRdb keeps only in-frame clones here, not all; method: immunoSEQ multiplex PCR. The sample includes nearly 350,000 clones, around 7.6% of them seen just once. Study-level results: Because the template was cDNA, high-expressing cells might be over-represented. More deletions and fewer insertions at VDJ junctions were seen in type 1 diabetes patients.

Worth noting for this clone: Its antigen remains unknown.

The source of this sequence is a woman under 30 in good health. The specimen was central memory CD4+ T cells from blood.

CDR3 nucleotide sequence: TGTGCCAGCAGCGTAGCCGACCCCGGGACTAGCAGAAGCGGTGAGCAGTTCTTC. It yields the protein CASSVADPGTSRSGEQFF. The V gene is TRBV9, the J gene TRBJ2-1; 9 bases are shared with TRBD2. The CDR3 length is 18 residues. V was pared by 0 bases and J by 9 bases, with 16 bases of the junction left unmatched. The germline gives CDR1 SGDLS, CDR2 YYNGEE. Full variable domain (outside the CDR3, taken from reference TRBV9 and TRBJ2-1): DSGVTQTPKHLITATGQRVTLRCSPRSGDLSVYWYQQSLDQGLQFLIQYYNGEERAKGNILERFSAQQFPDLHSELNLSSLELGDSALYFCASSVADPGTSRSGEQFFGPGTRLTVL.